This T cell receptor beta chain was identified during a study of T cell changes during pregnancy in multiple sclerosis. This table comes from immunoSEQ multiplex PCR, and its TCRdb copy is limited to in-frame clones, with some not included. The sample shows 30,000 to 40,000 clones, about 88% of them seen only once. This CDR3 has 16 residues. J gave up 3 bases and V 1 base, and 4 bases lay outside the gene matches. Germline V gene lookup returns CDR1 SGHVS and CDR2 FNYEAQ. The rearrangement links TRBV7-6 to TRBJ2-3; TRBD2 aligns across 10 bases. The clonotype was recovered from a female donor in good health, enrolled as a control in a pregnancy study. This specimen was peripheral blood, taken in the third trimester of pregnancy. The DNA of the CDR3 is TGTGCCAGCAGCTTAGAAGCTAGCGGGAGTACAGATACGCAGTATTTT. It codes for CASSLEASGSTDTQYF. Looking up the rest from reference TRBV7-6 and TRBJ2-3 gives the full variable domain: GAGVSQSPRYKVTKRGQDVALRCDPISGHVSLYWYRQALGQGPEFLTYFNYEAQQDKSGLPNDRFSAERPEGSISTLTIQRTEQRDSAMYRCASSLEASGSTDTQYFGPGTRLTVL.